Given below is one TCR beta chain in context. Its antigen remains unknown. Caucasian adults residing in Nashville, Tennessee made up all the donors. Trimming cost V 7 bases and J 8 bases, with 17 bases left between them. Per germline, CDR1 MNHEY and CDR2 SMNVEV (reference sequence). The CDR3 has 13 residues. Every immunoSEQ plate was one replicate of a subset's evenly spread DNA. Sequenced by immunoSEQ multiplex PCR; TCRdb stores in-frame clones only, minus some. The sample shows 600,000 to 750,000 clones, less than 80% of them seen only once. This sample was included in a study of shared clonotypes between healthy human individuals. Whole-study context: In total, the donors were two women and three men aged 18 to 49. The study, taken as a whole, reports: Clonotypes shared by all four sorted-subset donors had higher generation probabilities than non-shared clonotypes.

This chain connects TRBV27 to TRBJ1-2, with D perhaps matching TRBD1 (6 bases). Sequenced: memory CD4+ T cells sorted from blood. The subset was: CD45RA-negative fraction. This TCR came from a woman between 25 and 40 years old in good health. CDR3 sequence reads: CASTLRQGLGYTF. As DNA, the CDR3 is TGTGCCAGCACCTTAAGGCAGGGGCTCGGCTACACCTTC.